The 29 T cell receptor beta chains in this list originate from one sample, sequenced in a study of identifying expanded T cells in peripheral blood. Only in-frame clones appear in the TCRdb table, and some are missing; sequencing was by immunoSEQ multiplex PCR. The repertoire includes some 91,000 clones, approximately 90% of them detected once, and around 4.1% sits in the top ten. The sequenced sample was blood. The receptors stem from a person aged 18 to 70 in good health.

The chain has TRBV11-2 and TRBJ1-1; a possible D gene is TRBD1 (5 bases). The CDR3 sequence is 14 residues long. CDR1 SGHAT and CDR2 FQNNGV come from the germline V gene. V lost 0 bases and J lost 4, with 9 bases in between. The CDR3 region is CASSLDWGSTEAFF. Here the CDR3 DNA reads TGTGCCAGCAGCTTAGATTGGGGGTCCACTGAAGCTTTCTTT.

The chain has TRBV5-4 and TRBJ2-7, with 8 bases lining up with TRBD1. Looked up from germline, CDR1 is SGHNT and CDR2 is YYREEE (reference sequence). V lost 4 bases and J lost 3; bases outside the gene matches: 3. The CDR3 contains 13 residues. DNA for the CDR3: TGTGCCAGCAGCCTGGACAGGGTCTACGAGCAGTACTTC. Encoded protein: CASSLDRVYEQYF.

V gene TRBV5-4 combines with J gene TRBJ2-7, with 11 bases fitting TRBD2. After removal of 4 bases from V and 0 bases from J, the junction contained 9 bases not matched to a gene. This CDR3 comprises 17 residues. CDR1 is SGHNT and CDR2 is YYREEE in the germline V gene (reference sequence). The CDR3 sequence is CASSRGTSGGSSYEQYF. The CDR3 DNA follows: TGTGCCAGCAGCCGAGGGACTAGCGGAGGTTCCTCCTACGAGCAGTACTTC.

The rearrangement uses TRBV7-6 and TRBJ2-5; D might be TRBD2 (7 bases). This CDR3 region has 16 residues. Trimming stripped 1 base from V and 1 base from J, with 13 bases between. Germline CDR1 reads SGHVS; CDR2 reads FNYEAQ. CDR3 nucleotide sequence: TGTGCCAGCAGCTTAGGGAGGGGGGGAAGCCAAGAGACCCAGTACTTC. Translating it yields CASSLGRGGSQETQYF.

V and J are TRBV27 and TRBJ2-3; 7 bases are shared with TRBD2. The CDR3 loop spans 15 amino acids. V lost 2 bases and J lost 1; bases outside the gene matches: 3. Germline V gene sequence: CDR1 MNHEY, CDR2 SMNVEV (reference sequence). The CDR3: CASSLRDYRTDTQYF. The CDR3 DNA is TGTGCCAGCAGTTTAAGGGACTACCGCACAGATACGCAGTATTTT.

In nucleotides, the CDR3 is TGTGCCAGCAATCGTCGACTAGGGGGGCGCAATGAGCAGTTCTTC. This translates into CASNRRLGGRNEQFF. The chain employs TRBV6-6 and TRBJ2-1, with D perhaps assigned TRBD1 or TRBD2 (6 bases each). CDR3 size: 15 residues. Looked up from germline, CDR1 is MNHNY and CDR2 is SVGAGI (reference sequence). Trimming removed 7 bases at V and 6 bases at J, with 19 bases between.

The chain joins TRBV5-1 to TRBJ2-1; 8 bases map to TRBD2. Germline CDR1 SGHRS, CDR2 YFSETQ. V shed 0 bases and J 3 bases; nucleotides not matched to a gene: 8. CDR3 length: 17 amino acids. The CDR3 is CASSLAWREALYNEQFF. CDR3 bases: TGCGCCAGCAGCTTGGCGTGGCGGGAGGCCCTCTACAATGAGCAGTTCTTC.

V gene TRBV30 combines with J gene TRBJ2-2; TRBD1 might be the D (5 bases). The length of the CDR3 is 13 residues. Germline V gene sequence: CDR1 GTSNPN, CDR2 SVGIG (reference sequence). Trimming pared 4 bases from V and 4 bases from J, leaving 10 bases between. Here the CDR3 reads CAWMIGVTGELFF. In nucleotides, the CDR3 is TGTGCCTGGATGATAGGGGTCACCGGGGAGCTGTTTTTT.

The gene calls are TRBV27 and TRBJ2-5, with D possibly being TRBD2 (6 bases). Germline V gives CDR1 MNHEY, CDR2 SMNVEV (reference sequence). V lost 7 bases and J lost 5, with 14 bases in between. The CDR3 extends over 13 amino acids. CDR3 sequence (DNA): TGTGCCAGCACCCGTGCGGCGGGGGAGACCCAGTACTTC. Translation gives CASTRAAGETQYF.

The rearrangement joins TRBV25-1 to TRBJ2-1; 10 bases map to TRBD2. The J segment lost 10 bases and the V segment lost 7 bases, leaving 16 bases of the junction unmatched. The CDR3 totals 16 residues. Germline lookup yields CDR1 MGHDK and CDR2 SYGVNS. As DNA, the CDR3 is TGTGCCAGCAATGTAGGGCCTAGCGGGGGCCTGTCGGAGCAGTTCTTC. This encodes CASNVGPSGGLSEQFF. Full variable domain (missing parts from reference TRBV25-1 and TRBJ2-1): EADIYQTPRYLVIGTGKKITLECSQTMGHDKMYWYQQDPGMELHLIHYSYGVNSTEKGDLSSESTVSRIRTEHFPLTLESARPSHTSQYLCASNVGPSGGLSEQFFGPGTRLTVL.

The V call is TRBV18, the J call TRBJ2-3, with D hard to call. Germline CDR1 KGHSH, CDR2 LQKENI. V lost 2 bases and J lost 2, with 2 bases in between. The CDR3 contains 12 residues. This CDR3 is CASSPDTDTQYF. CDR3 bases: TGTGCCAGCTCACCAGACACAGATACGCAGTATTTT.

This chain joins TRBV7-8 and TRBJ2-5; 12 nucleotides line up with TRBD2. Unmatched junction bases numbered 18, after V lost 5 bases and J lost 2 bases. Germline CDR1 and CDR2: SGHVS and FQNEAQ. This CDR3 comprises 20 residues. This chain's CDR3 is CASSPIRLAGARREQETQYF. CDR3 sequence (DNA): TGTGCCAGCAGCCCCATCCGACTAGCGGGGGCCCGAAGGGAGCAAGAGACCCAGTACTTC.

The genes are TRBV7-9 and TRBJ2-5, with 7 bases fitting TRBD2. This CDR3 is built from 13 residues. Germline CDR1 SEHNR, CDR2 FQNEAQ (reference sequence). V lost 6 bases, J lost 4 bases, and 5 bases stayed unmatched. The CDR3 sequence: CASRGGTSETQYF. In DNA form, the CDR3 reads TGTGCCAGCAGGGGGGGGACTTCAGAGACCCAGTACTTC. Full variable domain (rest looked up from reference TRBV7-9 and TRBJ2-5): DTGVSQNPRHKITKRGQNVTFRCDPISEHNRLYWYRQTLGQGPEFLTYFQNEAQLEKSRLLSDRFSAERPKGSFSTLEIQRTEQGDSAMYLCASRGGTSETQYFGPGTRLLVL.

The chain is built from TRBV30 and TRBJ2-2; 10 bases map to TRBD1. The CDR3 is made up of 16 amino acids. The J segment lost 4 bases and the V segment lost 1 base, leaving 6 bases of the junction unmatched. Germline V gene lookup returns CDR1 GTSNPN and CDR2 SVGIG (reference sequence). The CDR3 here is CAWSDLGQGGTGELFF. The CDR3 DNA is TGTGCCTGGAGTGATCTTGGACAGGGGGGCACCGGGGAGCTGTTTTTT.

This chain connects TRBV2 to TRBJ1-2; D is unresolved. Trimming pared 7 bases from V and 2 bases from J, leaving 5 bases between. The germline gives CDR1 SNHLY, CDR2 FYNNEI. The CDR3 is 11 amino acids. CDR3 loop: CASTRNYGYTF. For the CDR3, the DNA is TGTGCCAGCACCCGGAACTATGGCTACACCTTC.

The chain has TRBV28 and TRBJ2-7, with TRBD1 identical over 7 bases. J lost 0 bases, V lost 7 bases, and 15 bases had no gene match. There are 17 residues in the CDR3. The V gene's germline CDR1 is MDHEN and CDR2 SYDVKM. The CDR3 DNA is TGTGCCAGCACCTCCCCAGCGGACAGGCCAAGCTCCTACGAGCAGTACTTC. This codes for CASTSPADRPSSYEQYF.

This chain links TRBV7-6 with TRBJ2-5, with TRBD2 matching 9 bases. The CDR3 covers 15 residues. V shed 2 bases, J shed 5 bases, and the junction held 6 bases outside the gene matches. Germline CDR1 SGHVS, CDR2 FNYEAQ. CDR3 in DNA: TGTGCCAGCAGCTTATTTAGCGGGAGTGATGAGACCCAGTACTTC. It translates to CASSLFSGSDETQYF.

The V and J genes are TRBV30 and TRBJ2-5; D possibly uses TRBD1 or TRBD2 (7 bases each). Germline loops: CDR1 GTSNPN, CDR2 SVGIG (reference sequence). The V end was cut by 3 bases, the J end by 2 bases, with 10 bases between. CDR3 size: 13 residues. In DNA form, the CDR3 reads TGTGCCTGGAGCAGGGGGGGGCAAGAGACCCAGTACTTC. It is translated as CAWSRGGQETQYF.

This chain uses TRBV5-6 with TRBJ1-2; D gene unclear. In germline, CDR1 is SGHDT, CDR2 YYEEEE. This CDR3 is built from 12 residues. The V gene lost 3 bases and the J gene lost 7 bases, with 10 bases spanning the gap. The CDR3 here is CASSSGVAGYTF. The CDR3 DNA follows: TGTGCCAGCAGCTCCGGCGTGGCTGGCTACACCTTC.

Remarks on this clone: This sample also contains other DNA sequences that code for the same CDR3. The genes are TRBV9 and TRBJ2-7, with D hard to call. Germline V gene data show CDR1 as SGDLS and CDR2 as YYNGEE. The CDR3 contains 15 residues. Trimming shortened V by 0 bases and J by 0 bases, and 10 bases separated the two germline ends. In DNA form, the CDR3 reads TGTGCCAGCAGCGTAGGAACGGCCAGCTCCTACGAGCAGTACTTC. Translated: CASSVGTASSYEQYF.

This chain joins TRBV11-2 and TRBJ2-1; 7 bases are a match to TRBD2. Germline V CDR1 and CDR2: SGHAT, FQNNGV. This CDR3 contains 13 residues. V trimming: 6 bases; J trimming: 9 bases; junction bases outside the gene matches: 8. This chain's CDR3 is CASRKSGVGEQFF. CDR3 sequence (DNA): TGTGCCAGCAGGAAAAGCGGGGTAGGTGAGCAGTTCTTC.

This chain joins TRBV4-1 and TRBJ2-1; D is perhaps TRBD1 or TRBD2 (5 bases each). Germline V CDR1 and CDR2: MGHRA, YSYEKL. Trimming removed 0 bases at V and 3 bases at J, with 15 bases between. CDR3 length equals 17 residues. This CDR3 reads CASSQDRGRSNYNEQFF. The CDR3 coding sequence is TGCGCCAGCAGCCAAGATCGGGGCCGCTCCAACTACAATGAGCAGTTCTTC.

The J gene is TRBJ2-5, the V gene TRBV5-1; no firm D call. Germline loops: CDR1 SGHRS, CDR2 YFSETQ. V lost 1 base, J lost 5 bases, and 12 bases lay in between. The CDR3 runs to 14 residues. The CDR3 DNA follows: TGCGCCAGCAGCTTGTCCGCTCAGTGGGAGACCCAGTACTTC. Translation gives CASSLSAQWETQYF.

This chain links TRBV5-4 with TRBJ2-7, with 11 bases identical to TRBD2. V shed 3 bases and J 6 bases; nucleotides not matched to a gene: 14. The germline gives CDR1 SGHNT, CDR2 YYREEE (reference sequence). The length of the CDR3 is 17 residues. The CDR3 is CASSWRVGTSGIFEQYF. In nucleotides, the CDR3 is TGTGCCAGCAGCTGGAGGGTCGGGACTAGCGGTATATTCGAGCAGTACTTC.

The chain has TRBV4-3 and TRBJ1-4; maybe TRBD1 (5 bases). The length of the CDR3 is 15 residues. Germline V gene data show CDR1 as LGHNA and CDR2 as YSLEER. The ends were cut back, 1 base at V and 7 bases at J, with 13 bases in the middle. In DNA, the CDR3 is TGCGCCAGCAGCCAAGGAAGGGGAGGGAGTGAAAAACTGTTTTTT. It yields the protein CASSQGRGGSEKLFF.

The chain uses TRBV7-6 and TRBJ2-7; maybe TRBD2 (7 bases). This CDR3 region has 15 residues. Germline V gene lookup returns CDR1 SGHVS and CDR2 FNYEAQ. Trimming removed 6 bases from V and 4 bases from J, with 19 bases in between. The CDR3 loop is CASRARGASLYEQYF. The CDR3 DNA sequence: TGTGCCAGCAGGGCTCGGGGGGCAAGTTTGTACGAGCAGTACTTC.

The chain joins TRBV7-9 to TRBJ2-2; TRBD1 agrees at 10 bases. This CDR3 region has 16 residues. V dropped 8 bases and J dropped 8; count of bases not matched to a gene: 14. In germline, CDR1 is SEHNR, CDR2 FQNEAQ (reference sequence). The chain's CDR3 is CASGRRQGARLGELFF. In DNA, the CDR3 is TGTGCCAGCGGACGGCGACAGGGGGCGCGGTTAGGGGAGCTGTTTTTT.

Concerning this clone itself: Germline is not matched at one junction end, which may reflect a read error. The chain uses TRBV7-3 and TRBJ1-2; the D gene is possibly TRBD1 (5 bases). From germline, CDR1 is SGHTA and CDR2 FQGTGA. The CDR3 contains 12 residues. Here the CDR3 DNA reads TGTGCCAGCAGCTTTGAGGGGTATGTCTACACCTTC. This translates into CASSFEGYVYTF.

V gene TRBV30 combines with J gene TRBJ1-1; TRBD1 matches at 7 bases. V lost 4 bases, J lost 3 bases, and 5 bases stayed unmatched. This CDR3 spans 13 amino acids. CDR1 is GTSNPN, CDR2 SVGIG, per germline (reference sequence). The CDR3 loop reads CAWTADRDTEAFF. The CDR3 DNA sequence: TGTGCCTGGACCGCCGACAGGGACACTGAAGCTTTCTTT.